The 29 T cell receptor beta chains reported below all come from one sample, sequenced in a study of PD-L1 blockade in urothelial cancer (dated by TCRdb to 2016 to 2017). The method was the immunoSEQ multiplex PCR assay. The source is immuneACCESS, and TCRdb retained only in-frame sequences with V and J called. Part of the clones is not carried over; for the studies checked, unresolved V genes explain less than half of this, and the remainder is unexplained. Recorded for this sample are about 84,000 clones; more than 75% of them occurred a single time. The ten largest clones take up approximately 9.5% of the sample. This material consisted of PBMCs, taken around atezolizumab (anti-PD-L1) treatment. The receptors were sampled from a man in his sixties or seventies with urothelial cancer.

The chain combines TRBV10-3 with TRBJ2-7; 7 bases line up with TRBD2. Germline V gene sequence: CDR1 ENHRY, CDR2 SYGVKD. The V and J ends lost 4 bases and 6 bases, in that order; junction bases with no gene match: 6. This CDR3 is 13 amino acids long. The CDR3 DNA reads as TGTGCCATCAGTGTTAGCGGGTTGGGCGAGCAGTACTTC. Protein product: CAISVSGLGEQYF.

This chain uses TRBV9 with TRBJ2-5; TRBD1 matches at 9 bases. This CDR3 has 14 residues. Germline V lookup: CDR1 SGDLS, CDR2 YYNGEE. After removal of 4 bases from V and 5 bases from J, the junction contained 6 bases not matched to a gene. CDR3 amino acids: CASSLDRGSETQYF. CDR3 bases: TGTGCCAGCAGCTTAGACAGGGGGAGCGAGACCCAGTACTTC.

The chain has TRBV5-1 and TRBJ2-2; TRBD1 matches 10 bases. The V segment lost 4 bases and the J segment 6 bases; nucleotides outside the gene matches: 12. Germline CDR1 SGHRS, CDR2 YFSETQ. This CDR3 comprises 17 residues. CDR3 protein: CASSPRFGTGASGELFF. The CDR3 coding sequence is TGCGCCAGCAGCCCCCGGTTTGGGACAGGGGCCTCCGGGGAGCTGTTTTTT.

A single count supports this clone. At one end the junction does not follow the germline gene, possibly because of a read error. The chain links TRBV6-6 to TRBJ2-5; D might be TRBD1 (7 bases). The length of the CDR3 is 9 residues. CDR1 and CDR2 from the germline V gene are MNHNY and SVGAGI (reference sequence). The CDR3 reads CQGGETQYF. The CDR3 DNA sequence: TGCCAGGGGGGAGAGACCCAGTACTTC.

DNA of the CDR3: TGTGCCAGCAATGTCCCGCCCCGCGACAGGGACGAGCAGTACTTC. Translation gives CASNVPPRDRDEQYF. The chain uses TRBV27 and TRBJ2-7, with 7 bases aligning to TRBD1. There are 15 residues in the CDR3. The V gene's germline CDR1 is MNHEY and CDR2 SMNVEV (reference sequence). The junction had 14 bases not matched to a gene; V was cut back by 7 bases and J by 5 bases.

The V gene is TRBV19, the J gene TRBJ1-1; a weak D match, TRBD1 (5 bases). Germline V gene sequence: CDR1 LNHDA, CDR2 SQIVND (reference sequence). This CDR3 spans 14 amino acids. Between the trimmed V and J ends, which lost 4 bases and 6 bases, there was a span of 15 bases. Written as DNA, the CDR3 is TGTGCCAGTAGTAACCCTACAGGATTCGCTGAAGCTTTCTTT. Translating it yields CASSNPTGFAEAFF.

The CDR3 protein is CASSLTGNGYTF. CDR3 nucleotide sequence: TGTGCCAGCAGCCTGACAGGGAATGGCTACACCTTC. This chain joins TRBV6-1 and TRBJ1-2; 7 bases line up with TRBD1. CDR1 is MNHNS, CDR2 SASEGT, per germline. The ends lost 6 bases at V and 6 bases at J; junction bases unmatched: 4. This CDR3 has 12 amino acids.

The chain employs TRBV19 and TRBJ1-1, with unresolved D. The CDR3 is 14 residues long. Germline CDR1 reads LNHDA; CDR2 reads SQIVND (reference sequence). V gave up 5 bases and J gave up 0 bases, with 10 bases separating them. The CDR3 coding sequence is TGTGCCAGTAGTCCCCTGGGCGTGAACACTGAAGCTTTCTTT. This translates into CASSPLGVNTEAFF. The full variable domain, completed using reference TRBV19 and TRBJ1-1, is DGGITQSPKYLFRKEGQNVTLSCEQNLNHDAMYWYRQDPGQGLRLIYYSQIVNDFQKGDIAEGYSVSREKKESFPLTVTSAQKNPTAFYLCASSPLGVNTEAFFGQGTRLTVV.

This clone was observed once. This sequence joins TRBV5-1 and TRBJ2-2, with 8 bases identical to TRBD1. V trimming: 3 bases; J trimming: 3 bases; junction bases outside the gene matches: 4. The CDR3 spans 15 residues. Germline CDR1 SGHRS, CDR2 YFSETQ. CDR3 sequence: CASSSPDRDTGELFF. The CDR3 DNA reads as TGCGCCAGCAGCTCACCGGACAGGGACACCGGGGAGCTGTTTTTT. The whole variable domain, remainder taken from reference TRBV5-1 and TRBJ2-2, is KAGVTQTPRYLIKTRGQQVTLSCSPISGHRSVSWYQQTPGQGLQFLFEYFSETQRNKGNFPGRFSGRQFSNSRSEMNVSTLELGDSALYLCASSSPDRDTGELFFGEGSRLTVL.

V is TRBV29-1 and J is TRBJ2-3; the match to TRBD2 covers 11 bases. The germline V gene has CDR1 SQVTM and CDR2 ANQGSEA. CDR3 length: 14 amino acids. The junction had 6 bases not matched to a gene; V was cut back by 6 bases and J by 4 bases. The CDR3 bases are TGCAGCGTCGCCGTAGCGGGAGGGGCAGATACGCAGTATTTT. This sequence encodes CSVAVAGGADTQYF.

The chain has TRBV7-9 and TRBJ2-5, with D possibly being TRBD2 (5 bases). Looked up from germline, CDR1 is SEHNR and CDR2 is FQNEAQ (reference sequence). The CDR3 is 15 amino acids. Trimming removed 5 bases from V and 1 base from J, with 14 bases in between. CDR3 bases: TGTGCCAGCAGCGATCTAGCCGGGCCCCAAGAGACCCAGTACTTC. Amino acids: CASSDLAGPQETQYF.

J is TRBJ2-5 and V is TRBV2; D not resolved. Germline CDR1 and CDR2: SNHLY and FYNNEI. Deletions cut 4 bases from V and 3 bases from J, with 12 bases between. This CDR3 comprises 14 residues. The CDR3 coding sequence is TGTGCCAGCAGTGGCCCCCCCCCGGAAGAGACCCAGTACTTC. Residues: CASSGPPPEETQYF.

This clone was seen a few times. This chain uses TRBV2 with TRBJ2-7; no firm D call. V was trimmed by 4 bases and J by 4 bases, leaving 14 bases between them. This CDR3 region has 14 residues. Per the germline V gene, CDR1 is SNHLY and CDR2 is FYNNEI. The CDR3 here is CASSATTDGYEQYF. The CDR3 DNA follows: TGTGCCAGCAGTGCTACGACTGACGGTTACGAGCAGTACTTC.

The CDR3 reads CASSQSRLGEKLFF. CDR3 sequence (DNA): TGTGCCAGCAGCCAATCGCGGCTCGGGGAAAAACTGTTTTTT. V and J are TRBV14 and TRBJ1-4; D remains ambiguous. The V gene lost 2 bases and the J gene lost 8 bases, with 12 bases spanning the gap. Germline CDR1 reads SGHDN; CDR2 reads FVKESK. CDR3 length: 14 amino acids.

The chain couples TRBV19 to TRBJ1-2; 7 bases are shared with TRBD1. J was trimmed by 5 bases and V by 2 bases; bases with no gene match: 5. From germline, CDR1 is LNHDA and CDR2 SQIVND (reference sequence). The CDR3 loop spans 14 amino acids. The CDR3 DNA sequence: TGTGCCAGTAGTATACCGGGACAGTCTTATGGCTACACCTTC. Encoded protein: CASSIPGQSYGYTF.

CDR3 sequence reads: CAWSIDRVNSPLHF. CDR3 DNA: TGTGCCTGGAGTATTGACAGGGTGAATTCACCCCTCCACTTT. V usage is TRBV30 and J usage is TRBJ1-6; the match to TRBD1 covers 7 bases. Trimming took 2 bases from V and 7 from J; bases not matched to a gene: 5. CDR1 GTSNPN and CDR2 SVGIG come from the germline V gene (reference sequence). The CDR3 spans 14 residues. The complete variable domain, with remaining parts taken from reference TRBV30 and TRBJ1-6, reads SQTIHQWPATLVQPVGSPLSLECTVEGTSNPNLYWYRQAAGRGLQLLFYSVGIGQISSEVPQNLSASRPQDRQFILSSKKLLLSDSGFYLCAWSIDRVNSPLHFGNGTRLTVT.

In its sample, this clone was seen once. This chain's CDR3 is CAISRHGLAAEQRYEQYF. The CDR3 DNA is TGTGCCATCAGTAGACACGGACTAGCGGCCGAACAACGGTACGAGCAGTACTTC. The rearrangement uses TRBV10-3 and TRBJ2-7, with 10 bases lining up with TRBD2. The CDR3 runs to 18 residues. V was clipped by 5 bases and J by 4 bases; unmatched bases: 17. The V gene's germline CDR1 is ENHRY and CDR2 SYGVKD.

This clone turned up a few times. CDR3 amino acids: CAISESGQPPFYTSGNTIYF. DNA of the CDR3: TGTGCCATCAGTGAGTCGGGACAGCCCCCATTTTACACCTCTGGAAACACCATATATTTT. The V gene is TRBV10-3, the J gene TRBJ1-3; TRBD1 aligns across 7 bases. The ends lost 0 bases at V and 0 bases at J; junction bases unmatched: 14. Germline loops: CDR1 ENHRY, CDR2 SYGVKD. The CDR3 is made up of 20 amino acids.

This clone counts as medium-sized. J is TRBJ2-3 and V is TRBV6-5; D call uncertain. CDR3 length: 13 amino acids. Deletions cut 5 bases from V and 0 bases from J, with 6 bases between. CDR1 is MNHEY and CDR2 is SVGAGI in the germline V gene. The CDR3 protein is CASSLQSTDTQYF. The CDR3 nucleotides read TGTGCCAGCAGTCTGCAGAGCACAGATACGCAGTATTTT.

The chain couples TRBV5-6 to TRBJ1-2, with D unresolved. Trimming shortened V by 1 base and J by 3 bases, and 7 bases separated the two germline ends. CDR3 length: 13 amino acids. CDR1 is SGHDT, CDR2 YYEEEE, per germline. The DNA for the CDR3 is TGTGCCAGCAGCTTGAGCTCCTACTATGGCTACACCTTC. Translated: CASSLSSYYGYTF.

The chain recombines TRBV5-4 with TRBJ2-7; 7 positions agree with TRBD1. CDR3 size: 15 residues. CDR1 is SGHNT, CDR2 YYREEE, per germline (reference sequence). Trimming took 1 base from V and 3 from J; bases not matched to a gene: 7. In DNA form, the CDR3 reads TGTGCCAGCAGCTTGTACGGACAGGATCTCTACGAGCAGTACTTC. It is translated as CASSLYGQDLYEQYF.

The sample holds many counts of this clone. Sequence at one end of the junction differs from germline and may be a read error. The CDR3 DNA reads as TGTGCCAGCAGCCCCAGCCGGGTCTCCAACGAGCAGTACTTC. Its protein product is CASSPSRVSNEQYF. The gene calls are TRBV7-2 and TRBJ2-7, with unresolved D. Looked up from germline, CDR1 is SGHTA and CDR2 is FQGNSA. This CDR3 has 14 amino acids. Drawing the rest from reference TRBV7-2 and TRBJ2-7, the complete variable domain is GAGVSQSPSNKVTEKGKDVELRCDPISGHTALYWYRQSLGQGLEFLIYFQGNSAPDKSGLPSDRFSAERTGGSVSTLTIQRTQQEDSAVYLCASSPSRVSNEQYFGPGTRLTVT.

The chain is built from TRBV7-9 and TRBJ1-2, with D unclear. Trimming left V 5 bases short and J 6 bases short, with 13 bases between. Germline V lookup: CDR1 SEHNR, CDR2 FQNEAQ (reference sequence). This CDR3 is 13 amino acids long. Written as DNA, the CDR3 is TGTGCCAGCAGCCAAACCAGCGGTGATGGCTACACCTTC. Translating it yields CASSQTSGDGYTF.

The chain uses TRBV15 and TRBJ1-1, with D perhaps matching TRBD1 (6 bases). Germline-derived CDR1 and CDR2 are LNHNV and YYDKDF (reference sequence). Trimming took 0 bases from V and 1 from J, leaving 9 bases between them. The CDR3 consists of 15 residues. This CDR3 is CATSRDEGENTEAFF. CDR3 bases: TGTGCCACCAGCAGAGATGAGGGGGAGAACACTGAAGCTTTCTTT.

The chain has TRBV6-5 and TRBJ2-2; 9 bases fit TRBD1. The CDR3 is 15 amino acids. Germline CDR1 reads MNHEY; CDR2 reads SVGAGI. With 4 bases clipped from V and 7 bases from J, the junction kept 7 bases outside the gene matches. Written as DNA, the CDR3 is TGTGCCAGCAGTTCCGACAGGGGGTTTATCGGGGAGCTGTTTTTT. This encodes CASSSDRGFIGELFF.

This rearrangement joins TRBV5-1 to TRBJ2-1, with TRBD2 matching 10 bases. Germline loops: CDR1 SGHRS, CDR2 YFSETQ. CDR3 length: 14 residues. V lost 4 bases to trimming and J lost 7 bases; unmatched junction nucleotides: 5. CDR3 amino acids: CASSPSGGVNEQFF. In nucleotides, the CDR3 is TGCGCCAGCAGCCCGAGCGGGGGGGTGAATGAGCAGTTCTTC.

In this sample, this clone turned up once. This CDR3 is CASIVDSTNTGELFF. CDR3 coding DNA: TGTGCCAGCATTGTAGACAGTACGAACACCGGGGAGCTGTTTTTT. This chain uses TRBV28 with TRBJ2-2, with a weak D call TRBD1 (5 bases). The CDR3 spans 15 residues. Germline loops: CDR1 MDHEN, CDR2 SYDVKM. V was clipped by 7 bases and J by 0 bases, with 12 bases between them.

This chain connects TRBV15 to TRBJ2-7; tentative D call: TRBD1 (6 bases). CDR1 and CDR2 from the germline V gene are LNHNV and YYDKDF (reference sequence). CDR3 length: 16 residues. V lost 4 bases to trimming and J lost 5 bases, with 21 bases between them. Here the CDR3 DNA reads TGTGCCACCAGCACAACAGGGATGTTGGAGCTGGACGAGCAGTACTTC. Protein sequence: CATSTTGMLELDEQYF.

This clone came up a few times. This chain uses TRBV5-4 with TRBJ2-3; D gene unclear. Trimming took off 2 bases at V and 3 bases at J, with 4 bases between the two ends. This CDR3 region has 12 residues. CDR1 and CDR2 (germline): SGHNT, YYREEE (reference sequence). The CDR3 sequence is CASSFNTDTQYF. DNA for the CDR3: TGTGCCAGCAGCTTTAATACAGATACGCAGTATTTT.